This T cell receptor beta chain derives from a study of blood T cell repertoires in COVID-19. Turning to the study itself: Material from acute and convalescent COVID-19 was sourced from the United States, Italy and Spain. From T cells, B-cell-depleted T cells, or PBMCs came the material, which was cDNA or gDNA.

The authors' processing: From reference gene primer amplification, estimates of nucleated cell counts were derived. Sequencing used immunoSEQ multiplex PCR; TCRdb keeps in-frame clones, though not all of them. From that table come the V and J calls and clone size; the DNA was used to work out D and trimming. The sample yields some 220,000 clones, 70% to 90% seen once. V gave up 0 bases and J gave up 3 bases, with 19 bases separating them. Germline V gives CDR1 SQVTM, CDR2 ANQGSEA. This CDR3 is built from 17 residues. The origin of this receptor is a woman in her late teens or twenties who had recovered from COVID-19. The V gene is TRBV29-1, the J gene TRBJ2-3; D perhaps matches TRBD1 (5 bases). The specimen was peripheral blood. Written as DNA, the CDR3 is TGCAGCGTTGAAGATCAAACGACGTGGCAGGGAACAGATACGCAGTATTTT. Its protein product is CSVEDQTTWQGTDTQYF.